This record looks at one T cell receptor (beta chain) sequence and its context. Its antigen is unknown. The record originates from a study of beta chain features in type 1 diabetes. Study-wide results and limits: Type 1 diabetes patients had TCRB CDR3s that were shorter (moderately but significantly so) in all four CD4+ subsets. Small HLA sub-analyses could not settle whether HLA shapes TCRB rearrangement.

V gave up 5 bases and J gave up 3 bases, with 11 bases separating them. CDR1 is SGHAT, CDR2 FQNNGV, per germline. CDR3 length equals 14 residues. CD45RO/CCR7/CD25/CD127/CD95/CD27 separated CD4+ naive, central memory, regulatory and stem cell-like memory cells by sorting. Expressed TCRB transcripts were sequenced, since all the RNA that had been isolated was reverse transcribed. TCRdb's table, derived via immunoSEQ multiplex PCR, lists solely in-frame clones and lacks some. The sample has around 690,000 clones, over 10% seen once. Specimen: naive CD4+ T cells from blood. This receptor was obtained from a young man with type 1 diabetes. The rearrangement joins TRBV11-2 to TRBJ2-4, with D maybe TRBD2 (6 bases). DNA for the CDR3: TGTGCCAGCAGCATCGGGGGTCTCAAAAACATTCAGTACTTC. As protein: CASSIGGLKNIQYF.